A selection of T cell receptor beta chains follows, all from one sample in a study of beta chain features in type 1 diabetes. Repertoires were generated with immunoSEQ multiplex PCR, while TCRdb's copy carries only in-frame clones and drops some. The profile shows a few hundred thousand clones, 8.5% to 10% of them singletons. The sample consisted of central memory CD4+ T cells from blood. Receptors originate from a man aged 25 to 45 with type 1 diabetes. Both conserved end residues are part of each CDR3. Each record gives: clone size, J gene, D gene, V gene, CDR3 protein, CDR3 DNA. D genes are given only for firm matches. Only some rows state a clone size, as once, few, many or a class for expanded clones.

- | TRBJ2-3 | TRBD2 | TRBV27 | CASSLSYRTSGTFTDTQYF | TGTGCCAGCAGTTTATCCTATAGGACTAGCGGGACGTTCACAGATACGCAGTATTTT
many | TRBJ2-1 | TRBD2 | TRBV11-1 | CASSVGHSSGYNEQFF | TGTGCCAGCAGCGTAGGGCACTCTAGCGGCTACAATGAGCAGTTCTTC
- | TRBJ1-1 | TRBD1 | TRBV7-9 | CASRPKDRLSTEAFF | TGTGCCAGCAGGCCTAAGGACAGGTTGAGCACTGAAGCTTTCTTT
- | TRBJ2-7 | - | TRBV6-6 | CASSSRDDEQYF | TGTGCCAGCAGTTCCAGGGACGACGAGCAGTACTTC
many | TRBJ2-1 | - | TRBV6-6 | CASSPGQLGEQFF | TGTGCCAGCAGTCCGGGACAACTGGGGGAGCAGTTCTTC
few | TRBJ2-7 | - | TRBV6-1 | CATGTYEQYF | TGTGCCACCGGGACTTACGAGCAGTACTTC
many | TRBJ1-5 | - | TRBV11-2 | CASSYKDQPQHF | TGTGCCAGCAGCTACAAAGATCAGCCCCAGCATTTT
few | TRBJ1-1 | - | TRBV7-3 | CAGGTGVTEAFF | TGTGCCGGAGGGACCGGCGTGACTGAAGCTTTCTTT
- | TRBJ2-7 | TRBD1 | TRBV28 | CASTPGQVYEQYF | TGTGCCAGCACTCCGGGACAGGTCTACGAGCAGTACTTC
- | TRBJ2-5 | - | TRBV14 | CASSQAGVETQYF | TGTGCCAGCAGCCAAGCGGGCGTTGAGACCCAGTACTTC
few | TRBJ1-1 | TRBD1 | TRBV12-5 | CASGQLGGQGGTEAFF | TGTGCTAGTGGTCAACTCGGGGGACAGGGAGGGACTGAAGCTTTCTTT
many | TRBJ2-7 | - | TRBV27 | CASSSDGVNPYEQYF | TGTGCCAGCAGTTCGGACGGTGTCAACCCCTACGAGCAGTACTTC
few | TRBJ1-2 | - | TRBV7-9 | CASSGAGYYGYTF | TGCGCCAGCAGCGGGGCAGGATACTATGGCTACACCTTC
- | TRBJ2-7 | - | TRBV7-2 | CASSLAGGSSYEQYF | TGTGCCAGCAGCTTAGCAGGGGGGAGCTCCTACGAGCAGTACTTC
many | TRBJ2-1 | TRBD2 | TRBV5-1 | CASSLLLAEGNNEQFF | TGCGCCAGCAGCTTGCTTCTAGCGGAAGGGAACAATGAGCAGTTCTTC
- | TRBJ2-7 | TRBD2 | TRBV19 | CASSRGTSGNGREQYF | TGTGCCAGTAGTAGAGGGACTAGCGGGAATGGTCGGGAGCAGTACTTC
- | TRBJ2-5 | TRBD2 | TRBV5-1 | CASSLEGLEWETQYF | TGCGCCAGCAGCTTGGAGGGACTAGAGTGGGAGACCCAGTACTTC
- | TRBJ2-3 | TRBD2 | TRBV14 | CASSLRPPGQLAGAMRTDTQYF | TGTGCCAGCAGCCTTCGACCCCCGGGGCAACTAGCGGGGGCCATGCGCACAGATACGCAGTATTTT
- | TRBJ1-1 | TRBD1 | TRBV6-5 | CASSYSGGPDTEAFF | TGTGCCAGCAGTTATTCAGGGGGCCCCGACACTGAAGCTTTCTTT
few | TRBJ2-1 | - | TRBV5-1 | CASSWLESSYNEQFF | TGCGCCAGCAGCTGGTTGGAAAGCTCCTACAATGAGCAGTTCTTC
few | TRBJ2-1 | - | TRBV7-2 | CASTPLGSYNEQFF | TGTGCCAGCACCCCACTAGGTTCCTACAATGAGCAGTTCTTC
many | TRBJ2-4 | - | TRBV23-1 | CASSQVELAKNIQYF | TGCGCCAGCAGTCAAGTAGAATTAGCCAAAAACATTCAGTACTTC
- | TRBJ1-1 | - | TRBV5-4 | CASSPGYREGDTEAFF | TGTGCCAGCAGCCCAGGGTACAGGGAAGGGGACACTGAAGCTTTCTTT
few | TRBJ2-7 | - | TRBV4-2 | CASSAEGHTSYEQYF | TGTGCCAGCAGCGCCGAGGGACATACCTCCTACGAGCAGTACTTC
few | TRBJ2-3 | - | TRBV6-1 | CASSEAASLRDTQYF | TGTGCCAGCAGTGAAGCCGCCAGCCTTAGGGATACGCAGTATTTT
- | TRBJ1-5 | - | TRBV19 | CASSVGDFNQPQHF | TGTGCCAGTAGCGTCGGGGATTTCAATCAGCCCCAGCATTTT
few | TRBJ2-3 | - | TRBV5-1 | CASSLTVTDTQYF | TGCGCCAGCAGCTTGACTGTCACAGATACGCAGTATTTT
- | TRBJ1-2 | TRBD1 | TRBV11-3 | CASSLEGQGNYGYTF | TGTGCCAGCAGCTTAGAAGGACAGGGTAACTATGGCTACACCTTC
few | TRBJ2-1 | TRBD1 | TRBV5-1 | CASSPGDSYNEQFF | TGCGCCAGCAGCCCTGGGGACAGTTACAATGAGCAGTTCTTC
- | TRBJ2-3 | - | TRBV7-9 | CASSLARTAGTDTQYF | TGTGCCAGCAGCTTAGCGAGGACGGCGGGCACAGATACGCAGTATTTT
- | TRBJ1-4 | - | TRBV4-2 | CASSTDSNEKLFF | TGTGCCAGCAGCACGGACAGCAATGAAAAACTGTTTTTT
few | TRBJ2-1 | - | TRBV27 | CASSWDAMVNEQFF | TGTGCCAGCAGTTGGGACGCGATGGTCAATGAGCAGTTCTTC
few | TRBJ2-7 | TRBD2 | TRBV7-2 | CASSPITSGTRGYEQYF | TGTGCCAGCAGCCCTATCACTAGCGGCACCAGGGGATACGAGCAGTACTTC
- | TRBJ2-7 | TRBD1 | TRBV19 | CASSIIGQGNNEQYF | TGTGCCAGTAGTATTATTGGACAGGGAAATAACGAGCAGTACTTC
- | TRBJ2-2 | TRBD1 | TRBV7-2 | CASSFYPRGQGTGELFF | TGTGCCAGCAGCTTCTACCCGAGGGGGCAAGGCACCGGGGAGCTGTTTTTT
few | TRBJ1-2 | TRBD1 | TRBV6-5 | CASSSPGQGYYGYTF | TGTGCCAGCAGTTCACCGGGACAGGGGTACTATGGCTACACCTTC
few | TRBJ2-1 | - | TRBV20-1 | CSGGLNNEQFF | TGCAGTGGAGGCCTCAACAATGAGCAGTTCTTC
few | TRBJ2-1 | - | TRBV28 | CASTGGYNEQFF | TGTGCCAGCACCGGGGGTTACAATGAGCAGTTCTTC
many | TRBJ2-7 | - | TRBV7-9 | CASSPPGRYSYEQYF | TGTGCCAGCAGCCCACCGGGGCGGTACTCCTACGAGCAGTACTTC
few | TRBJ2-7 | - | TRBV6-5 | CASSWSGTSSYEQYF | TGTGCCAGCAGTTGGTCAGGGACGAGCTCCTACGAGCAGTACTTC
few | TRBJ2-5 | TRBD2 | TRBV27 | CASRPLAGARETQYF | TGTGCCAGCAGACCCCTAGCGGGAGCACGGGAGACCCAGTACTTC
- | TRBJ1-4 | - | TRBV28 | CASTHRQGINEKLFF | TGTGCCAGCACACACCGCCAGGGAATTAATGAAAAACTGTTTTTT
few | TRBJ2-1 | - | TRBV7-8 | CASSLNDNTNEQFF | TGTGCCAGCAGCTTAAACGACAATACCAATGAGCAGTTCTTC
- | TRBJ2-7 | - | TRBV9 | CASSRDSSYEQYF | TGTGCCAGCAGCCGGGACTCAAGCTACGAGCAGTACTTC
- | TRBJ2-1 | - | TRBV6-5 | CASDGRGVNEQFF | TGTGCCAGCGACGGAAGGGGGGTCAATGAGCAGTTCTTC
many | TRBJ2-7 | - | TRBV18 | CASSPGLLGSSYEQYF | TGTGCCAGCTCACCAGGACTTTTAGGAAGCTCCTACGAGCAGTACTTC
- | TRBJ2-3 | TRBD2 | TRBV13 | CASKGLATTDTQYF | TGTGCCAGCAAGGGACTAGCGACCACAGATACGCAGTATTTT
few | TRBJ2-1 | TRBD2 | TRBV4-1 | CASSRGLARGNEQFF | TGCGCCAGCAGCCGGGGACTAGCGCGCGGCAATGAGCAGTTCTTC
many | TRBJ1-5 | - | TRBV28 | CASVGSNQPQHF | TGTGCCAGCGTTGGGAGCAATCAGCCCCAGCATTTT
many | TRBJ2-5 | TRBD1 | TRBV5-1 | CASSTTGQETQYF | TGTGCCAGCAGCACGACAGGGCAGGAGACCCAGTACTTC
- | TRBJ2-2 | TRBD2 | TRBV5-1 | CASSGGLAGTGELFF | TGCGCCAGCAGCGGGGGACTAGCGGGCACCGGGGAGCTGTTTTTT
- | TRBJ2-7 | - | TRBV19 | CASSIGEPTYEQYF | TGTGCCAGTAGTATAGGGGAACCCACCTACGAGCAGTACTTC
- | TRBJ1-1 | - | TRBV6-1 | CASSEYTAFF | TGTGCCAGCAGTGAGTACACAGCTTTCTTT
- | TRBJ1-5 | - | TRBV30 | CAWSVGGNQPQHF | TGTGCCTGGAGTGTAGGAGGCAATCAGCCCCAGCATTTT
few | TRBJ2-7 | TRBD1 | TRBV5-1 | CASSSATGAISYEQYF | TGCGCCAGCAGCTCCGCGACAGGGGCCATCTCCTACGAGCAGTACTTC
few | TRBJ2-1 | TRBD2 | TRBV10-2 | CASRLAGGIYNEQFF | TGCGCCAGCAGACTAGCGGGAGGCATCTACAATGAGCAGTTCTTC
few | TRBJ2-7 | - | TRBV19 | CASSIRQDYSYEQYF | TGTGCCAGTAGTATTAGGCAGGACTACTCCTACGAGCAGTACTTC